The clone carrying this T cell receptor beta chain was recorded once. Sequencing used immunoSEQ multiplex PCR; TCRdb keeps in-frame clones, though not all of them. The sample includes 75,000 to 95,000 clones, 85% to 95% of them seen just once. The data stem from a study of T cell changes during pregnancy in multiple sclerosis. Germline CDR1 GTSNPN, CDR2 SVGIG (reference sequence). CDR3 size: 12 residues. Trimming took off 7 bases at V and 4 bases at J, with 14 bases between the two ends. The material was peripheral blood, obtained before pregnancy. This receptor was taken from a female donor with multiple sclerosis, enrolled in a pregnancy study. The chain has TRBV30 and TRBJ2-7, with D perhaps TRBD2 (6 bases). The CDR3: CASGLGGYEQYF. The CDR3 DNA reads TGTGCCTCGGGACTGGGAGGATACGAGCAGTACTTC.